The next 5 T cell receptor beta chains were all read from a single sample in a study of cytomegalovirus exposure and HLA in healthy donors. The PCR was carried out with 60 Vbeta primers and 13 Jbeta primers. Profiled with immunoSEQ multiplex PCR; TCRdb holds only in-frame clones, not every one. The table has around 170,000 clones, 84% seen once. The sample was PBMCs. All receptors derive from a woman in her 50s in good health and CMV-seropositive.

The gene calls are TRBV4-1 and TRBJ2-1; D possibly corresponds to TRBD2 (6 bases). The germline V gene encodes CDR1 MGHRA and CDR2 YSYEKL. The CDR3 totals 16 residues. V dropped 1 base and J dropped 0 bases, with 10 bases sitting between them. The CDR3 DNA follows: TGCGCCAGCAGCCAAGGCGGGGCTGGCTCCTACAATGAGCAGTTCTTC. It is translated as CASSQGGAGSYNEQFF.

This chain connects TRBV29-1 to TRBJ2-7, with D perhaps matching TRBD1 (7 bases). The CDR3 runs to 15 residues. Trimming pared 5 bases from V and 1 base from J, leaving 18 bases between. Germline-derived CDR1 and CDR2 are SQVTM and ANQGSEA. CDR3 sequence: CSVRGGAGGSYEQYF. In DNA, the CDR3 is TGCAGCGTTCGTGGCGGGGCAGGGGGGTCCTACGAGCAGTACTTC.

This sequence joins TRBV7-2 and TRBJ1-1, with D tentatively TRBD1 (5 bases). The ends were cut back, 1 base at V and 0 bases at J, with 9 bases in the middle. CDR1 is SGHTA, CDR2 FQGNSA, per germline. This CDR3 is 15 amino acids long. CDR3 sequence reads: CASSLVGGLNTEAFF. CDR3 DNA: TGTGCCAGCAGCTTAGTGGGGGGATTGAACACTGAAGCTTTCTTT.

This chain joins TRBV29-1 and TRBJ1-1, with a weak D call TRBD1 (6 bases). Between the trimmed V and J ends, which lost 4 bases and 6 bases, there was a span of 12 bases. The germline V gene encodes CDR1 SQVTM and CDR2 ANQGSEA. The CDR3 spans 12 residues. CDR3 nucleotide sequence: TGCAGCGTTGTTGTGACAGGTGCTGAAGCTTTCTTT. Amino acids: CSVVVTGAEAFF.

V gene TRBV19 combines with J gene TRBJ2-1; 12 nucleotides line up with TRBD1. This CDR3 is built from 15 residues. Germline values: CDR1 LNHDA, CDR2 SQIVND (reference sequence). CDR3 region: CVAPPGQGARNEQFF. The CDR3 DNA reads TGTGTCGCTCCTCCGGGACAGGGGGCAAGAAATGAGCAGTTCTTC.